A single sample is the source of the 5 T cell receptor beta chains below, sequenced in a study of vaccination and CD4 T cells after COVID-19. The antigens these receptors bind are not known. Cultured CD4+ T cells had their DNA profiled by the Oncomine TCR Beta short-read assay. In TCRdb, the PCR reads were re-called with MiXCR into one record per CDR3 protein. This repertoire shows 8,500 to 10,000 distinct CDR3 sequences, around 59% found once; its top ten account for over 20%. Regarding treatment: 10-day PBMC culture with coronavirus spike peptide pools or control peptides (ViraFEST assay). The unexposed donor provided CD4+ T cells, which were taken before the COVID-19 pandemic (2011-2018). The sample taken for sequencing was CD4+ T cells from blood, cultured in vitro. Receptors originate from a human donor in good health.

The chain couples TRBV10-2 to TRBJ1-1; D is uncertain. Germline V gene sequence: CDR1 WSHSY, CDR2 SAAADI. The CDR3 spans 12 residues. With 4 bases removed from V and 4 bases from J, the gap between germline ends came to 7 bases. CDR3 nucleotides: TGCGCCAGCAGTGTAGTCGGCACTGAAGCTTTCTTT. This translates into CASSVVGTEAFF.

The V call is TRBV2, the J call TRBJ1-2; possible D gene TRBD1, 5 bases. V was clipped by 6 bases and J by 6 bases, with 11 bases between them. The CDR3 covers 12 residues. Germline CDR1 is SNHLY and CDR2 is FYNNEI. The CDR3 here is CASRGPNHGYTF. The CDR3 DNA reads as TGTGCCAGCAGGGGACCCAACCATGGCTACACCTTC.

The chain has TRBV7-2 and TRBJ2-7, with D hard to call. The CDR3 runs to 12 residues. The germline V gene encodes CDR1 SGHTA and CDR2 FQGNSA. The V and J ends lost 5 bases and 3 bases respectively, with 8 bases between them. This CDR3 reads CASSPQNYEQYF. CDR3 bases: TGTGCCAGCAGCCCACAAAACTACGAGCAGTACTTC.

The V gene is TRBV6-1, the J gene TRBJ2-2; no firm D call. Trimming pared 8 bases from V and 2 bases from J, leaving 12 bases between. The CDR3 sequence is 14 residues long. Looked up from germline, CDR1 is MNHNS and CDR2 is SASEGT. The CDR3 nucleotides read TGTGCCAGCTGTAGGGCCTTTAACACCGGGGAGCTGTTTTTT. This codes for CASCRAFNTGELFF.

V is TRBV7-2 and J is TRBJ2-5, with TRBD2 matching over 9 bases. Trimming took 4 bases from V and 3 from J; bases not matched to a gene: 9. CDR1 is SGHTA, CDR2 FQGNSA, per germline. CDR3 size: 16 residues. CDR3 coding DNA: TGTGCCAGCAGCTCCCTGGTTGTAGCGGGGGAAGAGACCCAGTACTTC. Its translation: CASSSLVVAGEETQYF.